The T cell receptor (beta chain) described here comes from a study of response to subunit inactivated influenza vaccine. This clonotype was recorded at least ten times. The antigen is undetermined. TCRdb called the RT-PCR reads again in MiXCR, with one record for every CDR3 protein. Here the sample spans over 150,000 distinct CDR3 sequences, about 9% being singletons. Trimming left V 2 bases short and J 7 bases short, with 13 bases between. This CDR3 is built from 14 residues. Germline V gene data show CDR1 as SGHRS and CDR2 as YFSETQ. Findings of the study overall: There was a suggestion from the authors that each seasonal influenza vaccination recruits few new T cells.

The chain uses TRBV5-1 and TRBJ2-1, with D unresolved. The starting material was non-naive T cells sorted from PBMCs, obtained on the day of vaccination. This clonotype was sampled from a middle-aged man who received an inactivated influenza vaccine. The CDR3 sequence: CASSFSRRLNEQFF. Written as DNA, the CDR3 is TGCGCCAGCAGCTTTTCCAGGCGTTTGAATGAGCAGTTCTTC.